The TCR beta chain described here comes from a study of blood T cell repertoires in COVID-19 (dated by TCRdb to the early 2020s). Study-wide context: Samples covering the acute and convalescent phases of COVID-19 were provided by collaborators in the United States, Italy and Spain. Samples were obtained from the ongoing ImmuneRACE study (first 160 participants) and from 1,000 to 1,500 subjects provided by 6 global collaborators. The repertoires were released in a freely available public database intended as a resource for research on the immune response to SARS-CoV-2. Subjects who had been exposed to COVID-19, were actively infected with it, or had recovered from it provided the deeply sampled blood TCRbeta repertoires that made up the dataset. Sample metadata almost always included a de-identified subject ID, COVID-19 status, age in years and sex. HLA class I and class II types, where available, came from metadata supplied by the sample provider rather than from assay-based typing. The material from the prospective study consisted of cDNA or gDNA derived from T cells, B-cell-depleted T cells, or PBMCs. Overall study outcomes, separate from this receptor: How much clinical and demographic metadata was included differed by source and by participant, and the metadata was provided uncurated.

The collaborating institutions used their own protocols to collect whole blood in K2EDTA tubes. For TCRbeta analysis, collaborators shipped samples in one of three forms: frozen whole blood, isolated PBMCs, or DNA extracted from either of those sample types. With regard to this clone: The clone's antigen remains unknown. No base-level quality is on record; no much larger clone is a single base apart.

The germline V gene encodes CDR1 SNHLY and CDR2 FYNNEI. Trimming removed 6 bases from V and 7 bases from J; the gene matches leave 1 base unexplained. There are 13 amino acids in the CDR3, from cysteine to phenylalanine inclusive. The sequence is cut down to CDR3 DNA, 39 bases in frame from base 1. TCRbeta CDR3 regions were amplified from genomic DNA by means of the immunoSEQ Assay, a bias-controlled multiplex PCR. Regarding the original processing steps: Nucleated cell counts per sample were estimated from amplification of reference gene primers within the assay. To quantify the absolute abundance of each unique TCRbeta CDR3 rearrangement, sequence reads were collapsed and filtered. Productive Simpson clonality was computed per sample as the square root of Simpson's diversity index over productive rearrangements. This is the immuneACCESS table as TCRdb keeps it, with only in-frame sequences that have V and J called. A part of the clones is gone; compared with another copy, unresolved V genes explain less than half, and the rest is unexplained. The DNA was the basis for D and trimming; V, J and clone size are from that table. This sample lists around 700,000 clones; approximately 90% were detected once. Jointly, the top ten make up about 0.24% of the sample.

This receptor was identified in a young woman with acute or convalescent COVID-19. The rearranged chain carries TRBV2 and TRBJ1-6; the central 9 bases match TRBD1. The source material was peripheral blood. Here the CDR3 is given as CASRGQGNSPLHF. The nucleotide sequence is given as TGTGCCAGCAGAGGACAGGGGAATTCACCCCTCCACTTT.